This TCR beta chain was recovered during a study of regulatory T cells in long-lasting Graves disease. Study-wide points: Having few samples may have compromised the accuracy.

Time point meaning: newly diagnosed GD, antithyroid drugs for less than 3 months. The TCR library used RNA extracted from PBMCs. This clonotype was seen ten or more times. Antigen unknown. CDR3 regions were amplified by Arm-PCR using iRepertoire HTBI primers to build TCR beta libraries. TCRdb analysed the multiplex PCR reads with MiXCR anew, one entry per CDR3 protein. The sample includes 530,000 or so distinct CDR3 sequences, roughly a sixth seen only once; the top ten take 12%. The CDR3 runs 17 residues. With 2 bases removed from V and 0 bases from J, the gap between germline ends came to 14 bases. Germline V gives CDR1 SGHAT, CDR2 FQNNGV. The same data also contributed to another study, on T cells in Graves' hyperthyroidism and ophthalmopathy.

The origin of this receptor is a man in his late teens or twenties with Graves disease. The J gene is TRBJ2-1, the V gene TRBV11-2; either TRBD1 or TRBD2 may supply D (7 bases each). This specimen was peripheral blood mononuclear cells (PBMCs), taken at new diagnosis, from a patient treated with antithyroid drugs. The CDR3 spells CASSLFAGGVSYNEQFF. For the CDR3, the DNA is TGTGCCAGCAGCTTATTTGCAGGGGGGGTCTCCTACAATGAGCAGTTCTTC.